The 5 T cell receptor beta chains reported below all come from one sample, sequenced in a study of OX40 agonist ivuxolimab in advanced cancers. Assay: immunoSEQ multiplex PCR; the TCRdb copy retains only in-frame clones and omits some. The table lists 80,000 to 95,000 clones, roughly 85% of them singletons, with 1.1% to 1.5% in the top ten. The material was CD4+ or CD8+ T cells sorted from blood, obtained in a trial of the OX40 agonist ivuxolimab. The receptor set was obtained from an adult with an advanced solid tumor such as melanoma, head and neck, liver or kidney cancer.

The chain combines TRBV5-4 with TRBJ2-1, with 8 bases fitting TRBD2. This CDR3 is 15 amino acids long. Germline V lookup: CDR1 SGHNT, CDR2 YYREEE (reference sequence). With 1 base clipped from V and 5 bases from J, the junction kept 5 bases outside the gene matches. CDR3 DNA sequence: TGTGCCAGCAGCTTGACTAGCGGAGAACACAATGAGCAGTTCTTC. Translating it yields CASSLTSGEHNEQFF.

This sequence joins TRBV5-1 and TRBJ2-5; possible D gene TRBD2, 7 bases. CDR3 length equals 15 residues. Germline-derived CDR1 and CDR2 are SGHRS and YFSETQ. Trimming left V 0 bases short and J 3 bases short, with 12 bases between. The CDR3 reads CASSLGAGDKETQYF. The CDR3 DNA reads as TGCGCCAGCAGCTTGGGTGCGGGGGACAAAGAGACCCAGTACTTC.

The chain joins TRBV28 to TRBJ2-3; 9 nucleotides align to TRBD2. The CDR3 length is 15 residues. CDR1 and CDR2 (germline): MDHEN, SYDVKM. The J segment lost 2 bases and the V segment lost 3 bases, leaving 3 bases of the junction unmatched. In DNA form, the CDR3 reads TGTGCCAGCAGTTTTCTAGCGGGGCCCACAGATACGCAGTATTTT. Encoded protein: CASSFLAGPTDTQYF. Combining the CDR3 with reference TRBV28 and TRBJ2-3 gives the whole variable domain DVKVTQSSRYLVKRTGEKVFLECVQDMDHENMFWYRQDPGLGLRLIYFSYDVKMKEKGDIPEGYSVSREKKERFSLILESASTNQTSMYLCASSFLAGPTDTQYFGPGTRLTVL.

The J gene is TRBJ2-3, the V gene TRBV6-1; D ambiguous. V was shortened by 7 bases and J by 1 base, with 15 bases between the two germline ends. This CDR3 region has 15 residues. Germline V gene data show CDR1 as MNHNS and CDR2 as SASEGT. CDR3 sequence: CASTETASGTDTQYF. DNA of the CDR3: TGTGCCAGCACCGAGACGGCGTCAGGCACAGATACGCAGTATTTT.

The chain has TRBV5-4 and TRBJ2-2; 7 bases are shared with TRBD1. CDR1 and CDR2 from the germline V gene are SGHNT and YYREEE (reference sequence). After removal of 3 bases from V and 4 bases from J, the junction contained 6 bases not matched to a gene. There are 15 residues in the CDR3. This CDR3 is CASSSGQRGTGELFF. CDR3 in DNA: TGTGCCAGCAGCTCGGGACAGAGGGGCACCGGGGAGCTGTTTTTT.